The 20 T cell receptor beta chains reported below all come from one sample, sequenced in a study of blood T cell repertoires in COVID-19 (dated by TCRdb to the early 2020s). Libraries were constructed by the immunoSEQ multiplex PCR assay. The table was pulled from immuneACCESS by TCRdb, which kept in-frame rearrangements only. Such tables lose some clones; where checked, under half of the loss comes from unresolved V genes, and the rest has no known cause. For this sample there are around 470,000 clones; roughly 91% appear just once. Under 0.7% of the sample comes from the top ten. The sample comprised PBMCs or T cells enriched from blood (not recorded which). Every receptor here comes from a man younger than 30 who had recovered from COVID-19.

The V and J genes are TRBV4-1 and TRBJ2-3; D perhaps matches TRBD2 (5 bases). The ends were cut back, 3 bases at V and 2 bases at J, with 18 bases in the middle. Looked up from germline, CDR1 is MGHRA and CDR2 is YSYEKL. CDR3 size: 17 residues. The CDR3 protein is CASSHRILETLTDTQYF. CDR3 sequence (DNA): TGCGCCAGCAGCCACCGAATACTAGAGACCCTCACAGATACGCAGTATTTT.

The chain is built from TRBV5-1 and TRBJ1-2, with D perhaps TRBD1 (6 bases). CDR3 length: 16 amino acids. The V end was cut by 3 bases, the J end by 2 bases, with 17 bases between. Germline-derived CDR1 and CDR2 are SGHRS and YFSETQ. DNA for the CDR3: TGCGCCAGCAGCTGGGGGACACCAAGCCAGAACTATGGCTACACCTTC. Protein product: CASSWGTPSQNYGYTF.

This clone came up once. This chain uses TRBV29-1 with TRBJ1-2; D call uncertain. This CDR3 is built from 11 residues. Germline V lookup: CDR1 SQVTM, CDR2 ANQGSEA. V shed 7 bases and J shed 6 bases, with 12 bases lying between them. CDR3: CSAYTSDGYTF. The DNA for the CDR3 is TGCAGCGCCTATACGTCTGATGGCTACACCTTC.

This chain joins TRBV19 and TRBJ1-1, with TRBD1 matching over 7 bases. The CDR3 runs to 15 residues. V shed 5 bases and J 2 bases; nucleotides not matched to a gene: 8. Germline V CDR1 and CDR2: LNHDA, SQIVND (reference sequence). For the CDR3, the DNA is TGTGCCAGTAGTTTCTATGACAGGGACAACACTGAAGCTTTCTTT. It specifies CASSFYDRDNTEAFF.

This clone was observed a handful of times. The gene calls are TRBV6-1 and TRBJ1-1; 7 nucleotides match TRBD1. The trim removed 3 bases at V and 4 bases at J, leaving 5 bases unmatched. Germline V gene sequence: CDR1 MNHNS, CDR2 SASEGT. CDR3 size: 14 residues. The CDR3 is CASSDRQGRTEAFF. The CDR3 DNA is TGTGCCAGCAGTGACCGACAGGGTCGCACTGAAGCTTTCTTT.

The chain couples TRBV28 to TRBJ1-5; 9 nucleotides match TRBD1. This CDR3 has 16 residues. The germline V gene encodes CDR1 MDHEN and CDR2 SYDVKM. V shed 6 bases, J shed 6 bases, and the junction held 12 bases outside the gene matches. In DNA form, the CDR3 reads TGTGCCAGCAGCCGAAAAGGGACAGGGAAGGTTCAGCCCCAGCATTTT. Translation gives CASSRKGTGKVQPQHF.

The chain carries TRBV9 and TRBJ2-7; 8 positions match TRBD2. Germline CDR1 is SGDLS and CDR2 is YYNGEE. The junction had 8 bases not matched to a gene; V was cut back by 0 bases and J by 6 bases. The CDR3 length is 15 residues. CDR3: CASSVGREGLAEQYF. The CDR3 DNA is TGTGCCAGCAGCGTAGGTCGGGAGGGCCTCGCCGAGCAGTACTTC.

The chain joins TRBV6-1 to TRBJ1-5; 8 nucleotides line up with TRBD1. Germline CDR1 and CDR2: MNHNS and SASEGT. Losses at the gene ends were 2 bases for V and 6 bases for J; bases not matched to a gene: 6. CDR3 length: 15 residues. CDR3 bases: TGTGCCAGCAGTGAAACCGCGACAGGGGTTCAGCCCCAGCATTTT. Translated, it gives CASSETATGVQPQHF.

The chain couples TRBV29-1 to TRBJ2-1, with a tentative D call TRBD1 (6 bases). This CDR3 has 14 residues. The ends were cut back, 6 bases at V and 12 bases at J, with 24 bases in the middle. CDR1 is SQVTM and CDR2 is ANQGSEA in the germline V gene. CDR3: CSVLRGTVGWGQFF. CDR3 coding DNA: TGCAGCGTCCTTAGGGGGACCGTCGGATGGGGGCAGTTCTTC.

CDR3 nucleotide sequence: TGTGCCACCAGCCGAGCCCCCTCCCGCGGGTCTTTAGAGACCCAGTACTTC. This sequence encodes CATSRAPSRGSLETQYF. The V gene is TRBV15, the J gene TRBJ2-5; D is perhaps TRBD2 (5 bases). Germline V gives CDR1 LNHNV, CDR2 YYDKDF (reference sequence). The CDR3 spans 17 residues. Trimming took 5 bases from V and 4 from J, leaving 23 bases between them.

The CDR3 DNA reads TGCAGCGTTGACACCCTTTCGGTTGAAGCTTTCTTT. This gives the protein CSVDTLSVEAFF. The genes are TRBV29-1 and TRBJ1-1; the D is unclear. The V gene's germline CDR1 is SQVTM and CDR2 ANQGSEA. The CDR3 totals 12 residues. With 3 bases removed from V and 7 bases from J, the gap between germline ends came to 12 bases. The full variable domain, rest sourced from reference TRBV29-1 and TRBJ1-1, is SAVISQKPSRDICQRGTSLTIQCQVDSQVTMMFWYRQQPGQSLTLIATANQGSEATYESGFVIDKFPISRPNLTFSTLTVSNMSPEDSSIYLCSVDTLSVEAFFGQGTRLTVV.

This rearrangement joins TRBV7-8 to TRBJ1-1; 8 nucleotides match TRBD1. The germline CDR1 and CDR2 sequences are SGHVS and FQNEAQ. With V trimmed by 2 bases and J by 0 bases, 5 bases remained unmatched. The CDR3 contains 16 residues. As DNA, the CDR3 is TGTGCCAGCAGCTTAATCGGACAGGGAATGAACACTGAAGCTTTCTTT. Translating it yields CASSLIGQGMNTEAFF.

This chain joins TRBV13 and TRBJ2-1, with 12 bases fitting TRBD2. CDR1 is PRHDT, CDR2 FYEKMQ, per germline (reference sequence). The V gene end was trimmed by 5 bases and the J gene end by 7 bases; junction bases not matched to a gene: 3. This CDR3 is built from 14 residues. The CDR3 protein is CASSPGTSGNEQFF. CDR3 sequence (DNA): TGTGCCAGCAGCCCCGGGACTAGCGGGAATGAGCAGTTCTTC.

This chain connects TRBV5-6 to TRBJ2-1; 8 bases fit TRBD2. The CDR3 has 17 residues. After removal of 3 bases from V and 9 bases from J, the junction contained 17 bases not matched to a gene. The germline gives CDR1 SGHDT, CDR2 YYEEEE. This CDR3 is CASSSTGEAGDVGEQFF. DNA for the CDR3: TGTGCCAGCAGCTCGACGGGGGAAGCGGGAGACGTCGGTGAGCAGTTCTTC.

This clone was picked up one time. Additional DNA sequences in this sample encode the identical CDR3. V and J are TRBV27 and TRBJ1-1, with 7 bases aligning to TRBD1. V trimming: 6 bases; J trimming: 5 bases; junction bases outside the gene matches: 6. CDR3 length: 13 residues. Germline V gene lookup returns CDR1 MNHEY and CDR2 SMNVEV (reference sequence). CDR3 sequence: CASSRQGGTEAFF. As DNA, the CDR3 is TGTGCCAGCAGCAGACAGGGTGGAACTGAAGCTTTCTTT.

This clone was observed a single time. The CDR3 coding sequence is TGTGCCAGCAGCATTAGCCGGGGAGATACGCAGTATTTT. This gives the protein CASSISRGDTQYF. J is TRBJ2-3 and V is TRBV27, with D possibly being TRBD2 (5 bases). Trimming pared 6 bases from V and 5 bases from J, leaving 12 bases between. Per the germline V gene, CDR1 is MNHEY and CDR2 is SMNVEV (reference sequence). CDR3 length: 13 residues.

J is TRBJ1-2 and V is TRBV5-1; TRBD1 agrees at 8 bases. V shed 4 bases, J shed 2 bases, and the junction held 10 bases outside the gene matches. In germline, CDR1 is SGHRS, CDR2 YFSETQ. The CDR3 is made up of 16 amino acids. CDR3 DNA: TGCGCCAGCAGCCTAGGACAGGGCCAACTCAACTATGGCTACACCTTC. Amino acid sequence: CASSLGQGQLNYGYTF.

This chain joins TRBV4-1 and TRBJ1-3, with TRBD1 as a possible D gene (5 bases). V shed 4 bases and J shed 0 bases, with 13 bases lying between them. This CDR3 is 16 amino acids long. Germline V gives CDR1 MGHRA, CDR2 YSYEKL. Here the CDR3 DNA reads TGCGCCAGCAGCCTTTCATACGGGGGCTCTGGAAACACCATATATTTT. Protein product: CASSLSYGGSGNTIYF.

The rearrangement links TRBV10-2 to TRBJ2-7; TRBD1 aligns across 7 bases. There are 15 residues in the CDR3. Germline V lookup: CDR1 WSHSY, CDR2 SAAADI. V lost 6 bases to trimming and J lost 0 bases; unmatched junction nucleotides: 8. CDR3 region: CASRDPGQSSYEQYF. CDR3 nucleotide sequence: TGCGCCAGCAGAGACCCGGGACAGTCCTCCTACGAGCAGTACTTC.

This clone was observed once. The chain carries TRBV5-4 and TRBJ2-1, with 9 bases lining up with TRBD2. From germline, CDR1 is SGHNT and CDR2 YYREEE (reference sequence). The V gene end was trimmed by 3 bases and the J gene end by 0 bases; junction bases not matched to a gene: 4. The CDR3 covers 16 residues. CDR3 residues: CASSSAGGSSYNEQFF. Written as DNA, the CDR3 is TGTGCCAGCAGCTCGGCGGGGGGGAGCTCCTACAATGAGCAGTTCTTC.